The 14 T cell receptor beta chains reported below all come from one sample, sequenced in a study of T cell responses to AZD1222 COVID-19 vaccine. The assay was immunoSEQ multiplex PCR, and TCRdb's table has in-frame clones only and misses some. The repertoire has 130,000 or so clones, over 90% of them found once; the top ten carry around 5.4%. The input for sequencing was peripheral blood, taken on day 0 of AZD1222 vaccination. The receptor source for this set is an adult in good health.

The chain carries TRBV19 and TRBJ1-2; possibly TRBD1 for D (5 bases). The CDR3 has 13 residues. Trimming cost V 3 bases and J 4 bases, with 9 bases left between them. Germline CDR1 is LNHDA and CDR2 is SQIVND (reference sequence). CDR3 region: CASSIGTGYGYTF. CDR3 nucleotide sequence: TGTGCCAGTAGTATCGGGACGGGCTATGGCTACACCTTC.

The V gene is TRBV28, the J gene TRBJ1-2; TRBD1 is a possible D gene (5 bases). Germline loops: CDR1 MDHEN, CDR2 SYDVKM. CDR3 length: 11 residues. The V gene lost 6 bases and the J gene lost 8 bases, with 10 bases spanning the gap. The CDR3 DNA reads as TGTGCCAGCAGGGGGGTGGAGGGCTACACCTTC. Translation gives CASRGVEGYTF.

The chain carries TRBV28 and TRBJ2-6; D uncertain. The CDR3 runs to 13 residues. V lost 7 bases to trimming and J lost 7 bases, with 11 bases between them. Germline assignment: CDR1 MDHEN and CDR2 SYDVKM. The DNA for the CDR3 is TGTGCCAGCACCCTTGAAAGCGCCAACGTCCTGACTTTC. Protein sequence: CASTLESANVLTF.

The gene calls are TRBV6-5 and TRBJ1-1; no clear D gene. V lost 11 bases, J lost 1 base, and 17 bases lay in between. This CDR3 spans 14 amino acids. Germline V gene data show CDR1 as MNHEY and CDR2 as SVGAGI. This CDR3 reads CAAGEDGRNTEAFF. In DNA form, the CDR3 reads TGTGCCGCCGGGGAGGATGGCCGGAACACTGAAGCTTTCTTT.

The chain couples TRBV18 to TRBJ2-7; D perhaps matches TRBD2 (6 bases). Trimming left V 1 base short and J 4 bases short, with 20 bases between. The CDR3 spans 17 residues. CDR1 KGHSH and CDR2 LQKENI come from the germline V gene. This CDR3 reads CASSPLGGDPTQYEQYF. CDR3 nucleotide sequence: TGTGCCAGCTCACCACTCGGCGGGGACCCCACCCAATACGAGCAGTACTTC.

The chain couples TRBV6-2 or TRBV6-3 to TRBJ2-3; 7 nucleotides match TRBD2. The CDR3 covers 15 residues. Germline lookup yields CDR1 MNHEY and CDR2 SVGEGT. V was clipped by 1 base and J by 4 bases; unmatched bases: 5. The CDR3 here is CASSYWGEGADTQYF. The CDR3 coding sequence is TGTGCCAGCAGTTACTGGGGGGAGGGCGCAGATACGCAGTATTTT.

The chain uses TRBV6-2 or TRBV6-3 and TRBJ1-5; 8 bases are a match to TRBD1. Germline V gene lookup returns CDR1 MNHEY and CDR2 SVGEGT. There are 18 residues in the CDR3. V was clipped by 2 bases and J by 5 bases; unmatched bases: 14. The CDR3 nucleotides are TGTGCCAGCAGTTACGCCCCGGGGAGACAGGGGAGAGATCAGCCCCAGCATTTT. Translating it yields CASSYAPGRQGRDQPQHF.

This clone was observed once. This chain uses TRBV3-1 (or the pseudogene TRBV3-2) with TRBJ1-6; 7 nucleotides match TRBD1. CDR3 length equals 14 residues. Germline V gene lookup returns CDR1 LGHDT and CDR2 YNNKEL (reference sequence). V was clipped by 3 bases and J by 9 bases; unmatched bases: 5. The CDR3 here is CASSHVTGVSPLHF. As DNA, the CDR3 is TGTGCCAGCAGCCATGTCACAGGGGTTTCACCCCTCCACTTT.

V usage is TRBV19 and J usage is TRBJ2-5; 8 bases map to TRBD2. The germline V gene encodes CDR1 LNHDA and CDR2 SQIVND (reference sequence). There are 14 residues in the CDR3. The V gene end was trimmed by 3 bases and the J gene end by 1 base; junction bases not matched to a gene: 1. This chain's CDR3 is CASSIAGGQETQYF. The CDR3 DNA is TGTGCCAGTAGTATCGCGGGGGGCCAAGAGACCCAGTACTTC.

The genes are TRBV18 and TRBJ2-5, with D perhaps given as TRBD1 or TRBD2 (5 bases each). The CDR3 is 14 amino acids. Per the germline V gene, CDR1 is KGHSH and CDR2 is LQKENI. V was trimmed by 4 bases and J by 1 base, leaving 10 bases between them. The CDR3 region has the DNA TGTGCCAGCTCACAAGCTGGGACCCAAGAGACCCAGTACTTC. Translation: CASSQAGTQETQYF. The whole variable domain, filled in from reference TRBV18 and TRBJ2-5, reads NAGVMQNPRHLVRRRGQEARLRCSPMKGHSHVYWYRQLPEEGLKFMVYLQKENIIDESGMPKERFSAEFPKEGPSILRIQQVVRGDSAAYFCASSQAGTQETQYFGPGTRLLVL.

The CDR3 sequence is CASSLPGAGVFNYGYTF. DNA for the CDR3: TGTGCCAGCAGCCTCCCGGGTGCCGGAGTATTCAACTATGGCTACACCTTC. The genes are TRBV7-9 and TRBJ1-2; D uncertain. The CDR3 is 17 residues long. V dropped 5 bases and J dropped 2 bases, with 21 bases sitting between them. Germline V CDR1 and CDR2: SEHNR, FQNEAQ (reference sequence).

This clone was found once. The chain has TRBV2 and TRBJ1-3; D ambiguous. Trimming cost V 7 bases and J 0 bases, with 7 bases left between them. The CDR3 is 13 residues long. CDR1 and CDR2 (germline): SNHLY, FYNNEI. The chain's CDR3 is CASTELSGNTIYF. In DNA form, the CDR3 reads TGTGCCAGCACGGAGCTCTCTGGAAACACCATATATTTT.

The V gene is TRBV28, the J gene TRBJ1-1; 10 nucleotides match TRBD1. CDR1 is MDHEN, CDR2 SYDVKM, per germline. V lost 4 bases to trimming and J lost 5 bases; unmatched junction nucleotides: 4. The CDR3 is 14 residues long. Here the CDR3 reads CASSSRQGATEAFF. The CDR3 nucleotides are TGTGCCAGCAGTTCAAGACAGGGGGCGACTGAAGCTTTCTTT.

V usage is TRBV5-6 and J usage is TRBJ1-5; 9 nucleotides line up with TRBD1. The J segment lost 4 bases and the V segment lost 2 bases, leaving 7 bases of the junction unmatched. The CDR3 runs to 16 residues. Germline V gene lookup returns CDR1 SGHDT and CDR2 YYEEEE. The CDR3: CASSFSGQGRNQPQHF. The CDR3 region has the DNA TGTGCCAGCAGCTTCTCGGGACAGGGTAGGAATCAGCCCCAGCATTTT.